Following are 17 T cell receptor beta chains from one sample sequenced in a study of blood T cell repertoires in COVID-19. Sequenced by immunoSEQ multiplex PCR; TCRdb stores in-frame clones only, minus some. This table has 200,000 to 300,000 clones, 80% to 90% appearing once. Material: peripheral blood. These receptors all come from a woman between 45 and 60 years old with acute or convalescent COVID-19.

The V and J genes are TRBV2 and TRBJ1-1; TRBD1 might be the D (5 bases). Germline CDR1 is SNHLY and CDR2 is FYNNEI. Trimming left V 4 bases short and J 9 bases short, with 15 bases between. This CDR3 has 13 residues. This CDR3 reads CASSVLVQEKAFF. In DNA, the CDR3 is TGTGCCAGCAGTGTCCTTGTACAGGAGAAAGCTTTCTTT.

J is TRBJ2-1 and V is TRBV9; 7 bases align to TRBD1. Per the germline V gene, CDR1 is SGDLS and CDR2 is YYNGEE. The V segment lost 4 bases and the J segment 7 bases; nucleotides outside the gene matches: 8. The CDR3 is 14 residues long. This chain's CDR3 is CASSIQGQTNEQFF. For the CDR3, the DNA is TGTGCCAGCAGCATACAGGGACAGACAAATGAGCAGTTCTTC.

The V gene is TRBV9, the J gene TRBJ2-2; D remains unclear. The CDR3 is made up of 15 amino acids. V was trimmed by 3 bases and J by 3 bases, leaving 12 bases between them. The germline V gene has CDR1 SGDLS and CDR2 YYNGEE. CDR3 coding DNA: TGTGCCAGCAGCGCCCCAATACAATACACCGGGGAGCTGTTTTTT. This sequence encodes CASSAPIQYTGELFF.

This rearrangement joins TRBV10-3 to TRBJ1-3; no definite D call. The CDR3 contains 16 residues. Germline V gene lookup returns CDR1 ENHRY and CDR2 SYGVKD. With 2 bases removed from V and 0 bases from J, the gap between germline ends came to 11 bases. This CDR3 reads CAISEVNRNSGNTIYF. CDR3 in DNA: TGTGCCATCAGTGAGGTTAACAGAAACTCTGGAAACACCATATATTTT.

The table lists this clone with a count of one. V usage is TRBV7-2 and J usage is TRBJ2-7; possibly TRBD2 for D (5 bases). CDR3 size: 13 residues. Trimming pared 4 bases from V and 4 bases from J, leaving 11 bases between. Germline-derived CDR1 and CDR2 are SGHTA and FQGNSA. CDR3 in DNA: TGTGCCAGCAGCTACCCAGAGGGATACGAGCAGTACTTC. Translating gives CASSYPEGYEQYF.

The chain couples TRBV15 to TRBJ2-3, with D unclear. Germline lookup yields CDR1 LNHNV and CDR2 YYDKDF (reference sequence). The CDR3 extends over 15 amino acids. V lost 3 bases, J lost 1 base, and 11 bases lay in between. The CDR3 region is CATSSRRVGTDTQYF. The CDR3 nucleotides read TGTGCCACCAGCAGTAGACGGGTGGGCACAGATACGCAGTATTTT.

V usage is TRBV9 and J usage is TRBJ2-3; no reliable D call. Germline values: CDR1 SGDLS, CDR2 YYNGEE. There are 12 residues in the CDR3. V was shortened by 4 bases and J by 5 bases, with 8 bases between the two germline ends. As DNA, the CDR3 is TGTGCCAGCAGCTCCCGCGGAGATACGCAGTATTTT. This gives the protein CASSSRGDTQYF.

The gene calls are TRBV18 and TRBJ1-2; no definite D call. Germline-derived CDR1 and CDR2 are KGHSH and LQKENI. The CDR3 totals 15 residues. V gave up 2 bases and J gave up 2 bases, with 12 bases separating them. The CDR3 DNA reads as TGTGCCAGCTCACCAAAGCAATTGATCAACTATGGCTACACCTTC. This gives the protein CASSPKQLINYGYTF.

The V gene is TRBV4-1, the J gene TRBJ1-5, with 7 nucleotides matching TRBD1. The CDR3 loop spans 16 amino acids. Per germline, CDR1 MGHRA and CDR2 YSYEKL. Trimming at V came to 1 base and at J to 9 bases, leaving 12 bases not matched to a gene. The CDR3 region is CASSQADRALRGPQHF. The DNA for the CDR3 is TGCGCCAGCAGCCAAGCCGACAGGGCTCTCAGGGGGCCCCAGCATTTT.

The chain combines TRBV11-2 with TRBJ2-1; the D is unclear. V lost 1 base, J lost 7 bases, and 8 bases lay in between. CDR3 size: 13 residues. Germline values: CDR1 SGHAT, CDR2 FQNNGV. CDR3 protein: CASSLGQQNEQFF. The CDR3, as DNA: TGTGCCAGCAGCTTAGGCCAACAGAATGAGCAGTTCTTC.

This sequence joins TRBV7-2 and TRBJ2-2; 10 bases match TRBD2. CDR1 and CDR2 (germline): SGHTA, FQGNSA. The CDR3 is 16 amino acids. V was pared by 3 bases and J by 2 bases, with 3 bases of the junction left unmatched. The chain's CDR3 is CASSFLAGVNTGELFF. The CDR3 bases are TGTGCCAGCAGCTTCCTAGCGGGAGTCAACACCGGGGAGCTGTTTTTT. Variable domain in full (rest from reference TRBV7-2 and TRBJ2-2): GAGVSQSPSNKVTEKGKDVELRCDPISGHTALYWYRQSLGQGLEFLIYFQGNSAPDKSGLPSDRFSAERTGGSVSTLTIQRTQQEDSAVYLCASSFLAGVNTGELFFGEGSRLTVL.

The chain employs TRBV11-3 and TRBJ2-7; D remains ambiguous. Germline V gene sequence: CDR1 SGHNT, CDR2 YENEEA. This CDR3 is built from 13 residues. With 1 base removed from V and 6 bases from J, the gap between germline ends came to 10 bases. CDR3 amino acids: CASSLGLDSEQYF. The CDR3 DNA reads as TGTGCCAGCAGCTTAGGTCTAGACTCCGAGCAGTACTTC.

The chain combines TRBV19 with TRBJ2-4; 9 bases match TRBD1. Looked up from germline, CDR1 is LNHDA and CDR2 is SQIVND (reference sequence). The junction had 2 bases not matched to a gene; V was cut back by 3 bases and J by 8 bases. The CDR3 consists of 13 residues. CDR3 in DNA: TGTGCCAGTAGTATGGACAGGGGCGACATTCAGTACTTC. It codes for CASSMDRGDIQYF.

This clone was observed at least ten times. The CDR3 coding sequence is TGTGCCAGCAGCTACCACGGACTAGCGGGAGACGGTGCGCCGGAGCAGTTCTTC. It translates to CASSYHGLAGDGAPEQFF. This chain uses TRBV7-3 with TRBJ2-1, with TRBD2 identical over 13 bases. This CDR3 region has 18 residues. V shed 4 bases, J shed 10 bases, and the junction held 16 bases outside the gene matches. The germline V gene has CDR1 SGHTA and CDR2 FQGTGA.

The CDR3 DNA sequence: TGTGCCAGCAGGGGGAGAGCCTCCGAGCAGTACTTC. It encodes CASRGRASEQYF. The chain employs TRBV7-2 and TRBJ2-7; a weak D match, TRBD2 (5 bases). The CDR3 is made up of 12 amino acids. Germline V gene data show CDR1 as SGHTA and CDR2 as FQGNSA. Trimming shortened V by 6 bases and J by 6 bases, and 12 bases separated the two germline ends.

The V gene is TRBV5-1, the J gene TRBJ1-4, with 8 bases aligning to TRBD1. Germline loops: CDR1 SGHRS, CDR2 YFSETQ. The CDR3 consists of 15 residues. V shed 7 bases, J shed 4 bases, and the junction held 9 bases outside the gene matches. This CDR3 reads CASARQGTNNEKLFF. The CDR3 DNA follows: TGCGCCAGCGCGAGACAGGGGACAAATAATGAAAAACTGTTTTTT.

The chain links TRBV5-1 to TRBJ2-3, with D perhaps matching TRBD2 (6 bases). Germline V gives CDR1 SGHRS, CDR2 YFSETQ. V gave up 0 bases and J gave up 0 bases, with 8 bases separating them. The CDR3 contains 15 residues. CDR3: CASSLAGGSTDTQYF. CDR3 nucleotide sequence: TGCGCCAGCAGCTTGGCCGGAGGGAGCACAGATACGCAGTATTTT.